Presented here are 26 T cell receptor beta chains from one specimen sequenced in a study of cytomegalovirus exposure and HLA in healthy donors. The PCR had 60 Vbeta and 13 Jbeta primers. Sequencing used immunoSEQ multiplex PCR; TCRdb keeps in-frame clones, though not all of them. The repertoire shows tens of thousands of clones; the top ten hold about 12%. Material for sequencing was PBMCs. All receptors come from a woman aged 55-70 years in good health and CMV-seropositive.

The gene calls are TRBV18 and TRBJ2-4, with 7 nucleotides matching TRBD1. CDR1 KGHSH and CDR2 LQKENI come from the germline V gene. The trim removed 2 bases at V and 6 bases at J, leaving 10 bases unmatched. This CDR3 spans 16 amino acids. CDR3 in amino acids: CASSPDLARDRNIQYF. As DNA, the CDR3 is TGTGCCAGCTCACCAGACCTAGCCCGGGACAGAAACATTCAGTACTTC.

This chain links TRBV19 with TRBJ1-5; 10 nucleotides match TRBD1. V lost 9 bases and J lost 1; bases outside the gene matches: 3. CDR1 and CDR2 (germline): LNHDA, SQIVND (reference sequence). This CDR3 is built from 14 residues. The CDR3 coding sequence is TGTGCCAGCCGGGACAGGGGAAGCAATCAGCCCCAGCATTTT. Encoded protein: CASRDRGSNQPQHF.

This chain connects TRBV6-5 to TRBJ1-2, with unresolved D. The CDR3 length is 14 residues. Germline V lookup: CDR1 MNHEY, CDR2 SVGAGI. The ends were cut back, 5 bases at V and 2 bases at J, with 12 bases in the middle. The CDR3, as DNA: TGTGCCAGCAGTGTTGGACTGGGGAACTATGGCTACACCTTC. Translated: CASSVGLGNYGYTF.

The genes are TRBV11-3 and TRBJ2-3; 8 nucleotides agree with TRBD2. The junction had 2 bases not matched to a gene; V was cut back by 5 bases and J by 1 base. Germline CDR1 SGHNT, CDR2 YENEEA. The CDR3 sequence is 14 residues long. In DNA, the CDR3 is TGTGCCAGCAGCAATAGCGGGGGCACAGATACGCAGTATTTT. It yields the protein CASSNSGGTDTQYF.

Here the CDR3 DNA reads TGTGCCAGCAGCCACGGCGACAGGTACAATCAGCCCCAGCATTTT. Its translation: CASSHGDRYNQPQHF. The chain has TRBV6-6 and TRBJ1-5, with a weak D call TRBD1 (6 bases). V lost 6 bases, J lost 3 bases, and 15 bases lay in between. Germline-derived CDR1 and CDR2 are MNHNY and SVGAGI (reference sequence). This CDR3 has 15 residues.

This CDR3 reads CASSSPTGTGNTIYF. The CDR3 DNA reads as TGTGCCAGCAGCTCGCCGACAGGGACTGGAAACACCATATATTTT. The V gene is TRBV5-6, the J gene TRBJ1-3, with 7 bases identical to TRBD1. Trimming took 3 bases from V and 2 from J; bases not matched to a gene: 5. Germline CDR1 and CDR2: SGHDT and YYEEEE. CDR3 length: 15 residues.

The V call is TRBV7-8, the J call TRBJ1-4; 8 positions match TRBD1. After removal of 3 bases from V and 8 bases from J, the junction contained 2 bases not matched to a gene. Germline values: CDR1 SGHVS, CDR2 FQNEAQ. This CDR3 contains 13 residues. The CDR3 spells CASSFRGREKLFF. The CDR3 DNA reads as TGTGCCAGCAGCTTCAGGGGGCGAGAAAAACTGTTTTTT. The variable domain in full, with the rest retrieved from reference TRBV7-8 and TRBJ1-4, is GAGVSQSPRYKVAKRGQDVALRCDPISGHVSLFWYQQALGQGPEFLTYFQNEAQLDKSGLPSDRFFAERPEGSVSTLKIQRTQQEDSAVYLCASSFRGREKLFFGSGTQLSVL.

V is TRBV2 and J is TRBJ2-7, with D tentatively TRBD2 (5 bases). The CDR3 consists of 10 residues. Germline V gives CDR1 SNHLY, CDR2 FYNNEI. V dropped 8 bases and J dropped 4 bases, with 6 bases sitting between them. The CDR3: CASWRYEQYF. The CDR3, as DNA: TGTGCCAGCTGGAGGTACGAGCAGTACTTC.

J is TRBJ1-1 and V is TRBV7-8, with 10 bases lining up with TRBD1. J gave up 3 bases and V 5 bases, and 9 bases lay outside the gene matches. CDR1 is SGHVS and CDR2 is FQNEAQ in the germline V gene. The CDR3 length is 16 residues. The CDR3 sequence: CASSLRQGATYTEAFF. The CDR3, as DNA: TGTGCCAGCAGCCTTCGACAGGGGGCGACGTACACTGAAGCTTTCTTT.

The chain is built from TRBV25-1 and TRBJ2-7; 13 nucleotides match TRBD2. This CDR3 region has 14 residues. V dropped 6 bases and J dropped 7; count of bases not matched to a gene: 6. CDR1 is MGHDK and CDR2 is SYGVNS in the germline V gene. CDR3 region: CASSRLAGGGEQYF. In DNA form, the CDR3 reads TGTGCCAGCAGCAGACTAGCGGGGGGAGGTGAGCAGTACTTC.

This CDR3 is CASRTNRVNTEAFF. The CDR3 DNA reads TGTGCCAGCAGAACCAACAGGGTGAACACTGAAGCTTTCTTT. V and J are TRBV25-1 and TRBJ1-1; a possible D gene is TRBD1 (6 bases). V was pared by 6 bases and J by 0 bases, with 11 bases between. The germline V gene has CDR1 MGHDK and CDR2 SYGVNS. There are 14 residues in the CDR3.

This chain connects TRBV7-2 to TRBJ2-1, with 7 bases identical to TRBD1. V lost 5 bases and J lost 8; bases outside the gene matches: 9. The germline V gene encodes CDR1 SGHTA and CDR2 FQGNSA. CDR3 length: 14 residues. The CDR3 spells CASSLDRALYEQFF. The CDR3 DNA follows: TGTGCCAGCAGCCTAGACAGGGCCCTCTATGAGCAGTTCTTC.

The gene calls are TRBV27 and TRBJ1-6, with 7 nucleotides matching TRBD1. V lost 6 bases, J lost 9 bases, and 11 bases stayed unmatched. Per the germline V gene, CDR1 is MNHEY and CDR2 is SMNVEV (reference sequence). The CDR3 has 15 residues. The CDR3, as DNA: TGTGCCAGCAGCCCGGCAGGGGGTGGAGGTTCACCCCTCCACTTT. This translates into CASSPAGGGGSPLHF.

This rearrangement joins TRBV6-6 to TRBJ2-7; 11 bases match TRBD2. CDR1 is MNHNY and CDR2 is SVGAGI in the germline V gene (reference sequence). This CDR3 has 14 amino acids. Trimming took 4 bases from V and 2 from J; bases not matched to a gene: 1. In DNA, the CDR3 is TGTGCCAGCAGTTTTAGCGGGGGGGCCTACGAGCAGTACTTC. Protein: CASSFSGGAYEQYF.

The chain couples TRBV19 to TRBJ2-5; 7 nucleotides match TRBD2. CDR1 and CDR2 (germline): LNHDA, SQIVND (reference sequence). J gave up 4 bases and V 5 bases, and 10 bases lay outside the gene matches. This CDR3 contains 15 residues. CDR3 loop: CASSPARGTLETQYF. The CDR3 nucleotides are TGTGCCAGTAGTCCCGCGCGGGGGACGCTAGAGACCCAGTACTTC.

The chain uses TRBV13 and TRBJ1-1; 9 nucleotides align to TRBD1. Germline CDR1 is PRHDT and CDR2 is FYEKMQ (reference sequence). The CDR3 length is 14 residues. The junction had 3 bases not matched to a gene; V was cut back by 4 bases and J by 3 bases. The CDR3 is CASSSRTGDTEAFF. CDR3 coding DNA: TGTGCCAGCAGCTCGCGGACAGGGGACACTGAAGCTTTCTTT.

The CDR3 DNA sequence: TGTGCCAGCAGCGGTCTAGCGGGGCGTGGAGATGAGCAGTTCTTC. Amino acid sequence: CASSGLAGRGDEQFF. The rearrangement links TRBV7-9 to TRBJ2-1; 9 bases map to TRBD2. V gave up 5 bases and J gave up 8 bases; unmatched junction bases: 10. There are 15 residues in the CDR3. Germline V gene data show CDR1 as SEHNR and CDR2 as FQNEAQ (reference sequence). Complete variable domain (other parts from reference TRBV7-9 and TRBJ2-1): DTGVSQNPRHKITKRGQNVTFRCDPISEHNRLYWYRQTLGQGPEFLTYFQNEAQLEKSRLLSDRFSAERPKGSFSTLEIQRTEQGDSAMYLCASSGLAGRGDEQFFGPGTRLTVL.

The chain has TRBV11-2 and TRBJ1-5; D is possibly TRBD1 (6 bases). CDR1 and CDR2 from the germline V gene are SGHAT and FQNNGV. The CDR3 sequence is 14 residues long. Trimming pared 2 bases from V and 3 bases from J, leaving 8 bases between. In DNA, the CDR3 is TGTGCCAGCAGCTTATCAGGGGTCAATCAGCCCCAGCATTTT. This encodes CASSLSGVNQPQHF.

The J gene is TRBJ1-2, the V gene TRBV7-8; 9 bases align to TRBD1. The CDR3 has 15 residues. The germline gives CDR1 SGHVS, CDR2 FQNEAQ. V shed 10 bases and J 3 bases; nucleotides not matched to a gene: 12. CDR3 sequence reads: CATRSGTGSDYGYTF. CDR3 DNA: TGTGCCACCCGGTCAGGGACAGGGTCAGACTATGGCTACACCTTC.

The rearrangement links TRBV7-2 to TRBJ1-2; the match to TRBD1 covers 7 bases. V trimming: 5 bases; J trimming: 4 bases; junction bases outside the gene matches: 4. CDR1 and CDR2 from the germline V gene are SGHTA and FQGNSA. The CDR3 length is 13 residues. The DNA of the CDR3 is TGTGCCAGCAGCCCCCAGGGGGGCTATGGCTACACCTTC. This encodes CASSPQGGYGYTF.

The chain joins TRBV10-1 to TRBJ2-2; TRBD2 is a possible D gene (5 bases). Germline CDR1 is WNHNN and CDR2 is SYGVQD (reference sequence). The germline V and J ends were trimmed by 3 bases and 7 bases, with 9 bases remaining between them. The CDR3 is made up of 13 amino acids. The CDR3 loop is CASSELEGGELFF. CDR3 sequence (DNA): TGCGCCAGCAGTGAACTAGAGGGCGGGGAGCTGTTTTTT.

The chain employs TRBV25-1 and TRBJ2-7; TRBD2 is a possible D gene (6 bases). The V end was cut by 11 bases, the J end by 0 bases, with 14 bases between. Per the germline V gene, CDR1 is MGHDK and CDR2 is SYGVNS. The CDR3 covers 13 residues. CDR3 amino acids: CAAGRGHSYEQYF. The DNA for the CDR3 is TGTGCCGCCGGGCGGGGCCACTCCTACGAGCAGTACTTC.

V gene TRBV5-5 combines with J gene TRBJ2-7; 10 bases align to TRBD1. After removal of 5 bases from V and 5 bases from J, the junction contained 7 bases not matched to a gene. Germline CDR1 SGHKS, CDR2 YYEKEE (reference sequence). The CDR3 loop spans 14 amino acids. CDR3 sequence: CASREDRGRDEQYF. Written as DNA, the CDR3 is TGTGCCAGCAGGGAAGACAGGGGGCGCGACGAGCAGTACTTC.

V gene TRBV28 combines with J gene TRBJ1-2, with D perhaps matching TRBD1 (6 bases). The CDR3 is 13 residues long. CDR1 and CDR2 from the germline V gene are MDHEN and SYDVKM. V was trimmed by 6 bases and J by 2 bases, leaving 10 bases between them. The CDR3 sequence: CASSLDSNYGYTF. The CDR3 coding sequence is TGTGCCAGCAGCTTGGACAGCAACTATGGCTACACCTTC.

V usage is TRBV19 and J usage is TRBJ2-1, with D perhaps TRBD2 (6 bases). The ends were cut back, 2 bases at V and 5 bases at J, with 10 bases in the middle. CDR3 length equals 14 residues. Looked up from germline, CDR1 is LNHDA and CDR2 is SQIVND (reference sequence). CDR3 nucleotides: TGTGCCAGTAGTATACCGGGGGAAAACAATGAGCAGTTCTTC. Its translation: CASSIPGENNEQFF.

The chain is built from TRBV6-1 and TRBJ2-7, with D possibly being TRBD1 (6 bases). The CDR3 spans 14 residues. V lost 2 bases and J 4 bases, leaving 12 bases between the germline ends. Germline V CDR1 and CDR2: MNHNS, SASEGT. CDR3 DNA sequence: TGTGCCAGCAGTGAAAGCAAAGGGGGTTACGAGCAGTACTTC. Translating gives CASSESKGGYEQYF.